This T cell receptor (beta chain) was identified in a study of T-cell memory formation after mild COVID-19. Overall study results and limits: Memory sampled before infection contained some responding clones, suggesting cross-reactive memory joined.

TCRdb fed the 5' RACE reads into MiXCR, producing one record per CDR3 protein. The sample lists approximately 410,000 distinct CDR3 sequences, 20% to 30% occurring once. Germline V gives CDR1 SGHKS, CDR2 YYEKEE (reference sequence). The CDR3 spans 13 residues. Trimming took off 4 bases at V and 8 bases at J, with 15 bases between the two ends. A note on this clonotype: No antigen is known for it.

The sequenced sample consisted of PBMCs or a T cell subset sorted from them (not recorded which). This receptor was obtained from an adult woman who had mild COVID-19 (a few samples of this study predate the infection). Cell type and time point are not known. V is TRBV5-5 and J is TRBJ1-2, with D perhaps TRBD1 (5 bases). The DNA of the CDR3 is TGTGCCAGCAGCACCCCGGGGGACTGGGGCTACACCTTC. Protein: CASSTPGDWGYTF. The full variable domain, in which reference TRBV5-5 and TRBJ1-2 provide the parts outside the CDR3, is DAGVTQSPTHLIKTRGQQVTLRCSPISGHKSVSWYQQVLGQGPQFIFQYYEKEERGRGNFPDRFSARQFPNYSSELNVNALLLGDSALYLCASSTPGDWGYTFGSGTRLTVV.